One sample yielded the 26 T cell receptor beta chains listed below, sequenced in a study of blood T cell repertoires in COVID-19. Produced via immunoSEQ multiplex PCR; TCRdb's table is partial and in-frame only. The sample yields fewer than 350,000 clones, almost 85% seen once. The sample was peripheral blood. These receptors originate from a human donor in a cohort sampled during active COVID-19.

V is TRBV5-4 and J is TRBJ1-2; TRBD1 agrees at 7 bases. The germline CDR1 and CDR2 sequences are SGHNT and YYREEE (reference sequence). The CDR3 is made up of 13 amino acids. J gave up 3 bases and V 4 bases, and 3 bases lay outside the gene matches. The DNA for the CDR3 is TGTGCCAGCAGCCTCGACAGGGACTATGGCTACACCTTC. This sequence encodes CASSLDRDYGYTF.

CDR3 loop: CASSLNSGSYEQYF. In DNA form, the CDR3 reads TGTGCCAGCAGCTTAAATTCGGGCTCCTACGAGCAGTACTTC. The chain combines TRBV7-2 with TRBJ2-7, with D unclear. Germline-derived CDR1 and CDR2 are SGHTA and FQGNSA. CDR3 length: 14 amino acids. Trimming cost V 2 bases and J 0 bases, with 8 bases left between them.

This clone was observed a single time. The CDR3 sequence is CAISPTPTGGAYEQYF. The CDR3 DNA sequence: TGTGCCATCAGTCCCACCCCGACAGGAGGAGCCTACGAGCAGTACTTC. The chain joins TRBV10-3 to TRBJ2-7, with D possibly matching TRBD1 (6 bases). The CDR3 extends over 16 amino acids. Germline V CDR1 and CDR2: ENHRY, SYGVKD. V was clipped by 5 bases and J by 2 bases, with 19 bases between them.

This chain uses TRBV5-1 with TRBJ1-1; perhaps TRBD1 as D (5 bases). V lost 1 base and J lost 1, with 11 bases in between. Germline V gene sequence: CDR1 SGHRS, CDR2 YFSETQ. The CDR3 length is 15 residues. The chain's CDR3 is CASSLYRGTNTEAFF. For the CDR3, the DNA is TGCGCCAGCAGCTTGTATCGGGGGACGAACACTGAAGCTTTCTTT.

The V call is TRBV2, the J call TRBJ1-5, with 8 bases aligning to TRBD1. Germline values: CDR1 SNHLY, CDR2 FYNNEI. The CDR3 extends over 15 amino acids. Trimming removed 5 bases from V and 6 bases from J; junction bases left unmatched: 9. For the CDR3, the DNA is TGTGCCAGCAGTTCCGGGACAGGACTTATTCAGCCCCAGCATTTT. Translated, it gives CASSSGTGLIQPQHF. The full variable domain, in which reference TRBV2 and TRBJ1-5 provide the parts outside the CDR3, is EPEVTQTPSHQVTQMGQEVILRCVPISNHLYFYWYRQILGQKVEFLVSFYNNEISEKSEIFDDQFSVERPDGSNFTLKIRSTKLEDSAMYFCASSSGTGLIQPQHFGDGTRLSIL.

This chain connects TRBV3-1 (or the pseudogene TRBV3-2) to TRBJ1-2; TRBD1 aligns across 8 bases. The CDR3 has 15 amino acids. Germline loops: CDR1 LGHDT, CDR2 YNNKEL (reference sequence). J gave up 1 base and V 1 base, and 2 bases lay outside the gene matches. Written as DNA, the CDR3 is TGTGCCAGCAGCCAAGCACAGGGGGGTAACTATGGCTACACCTTC. The encoded protein is CASSQAQGGNYGYTF.

This chain links TRBV5-3 with TRBJ1-1; D is unresolved. TRBV5-3 has ORF status, its function being uncertain. The CDR3 consists of 10 residues. Trimming took 8 bases from V and 2 from J, leaving 4 bases between them. Here the CDR3 reads CASPNTEAFF. In nucleotides, the CDR3 is TGTGCCAGTCCTAACACTGAAGCTTTCTTT.

The rearrangement joins TRBV7-2 to TRBJ2-1; D is possibly TRBD2 (6 bases). The CDR3 has 15 residues. Germline-derived CDR1 and CDR2 are SGHTA and FQGNSA. The V and J ends lost 5 bases and 6 bases respectively, with 17 bases between them. CDR3: CASSRPGTSSNEQFF. CDR3 nucleotides: TGTGCCAGCAGCCGCCCAGGGACTTCGAGCAATGAGCAGTTCTTC.

The chain combines TRBV12-5 with TRBJ1-3; tentatively, D is TRBD1 (5 bases). This CDR3 has 16 residues. The V and J ends lost 3 bases and 2 bases respectively, with 14 bases between them. In germline, CDR1 is LGHNT, CDR2 FRNRAP. This CDR3 reads CASGFGQGIAGNTIYF. The CDR3 nucleotides read TGTGCTAGTGGTTTCGGGCAGGGTATTGCTGGAAACACCATATATTTT.

The chain is built from TRBV25-1 and TRBJ2-7; 12 bases agree with TRBD2. The CDR3 is made up of 17 amino acids. Trimming cost V 4 bases and J 0 bases; bases outside gene matches: 7. The germline gives CDR1 MGHDK, CDR2 SYGVNS. The CDR3: CASSVSSGGGSSYEQYF. The CDR3 nucleotides are TGTGCCAGCAGTGTCTCTAGCGGGGGGGGAAGCTCCTACGAGCAGTACTTC.

This clone was counted once. V is TRBV5-1 and J is TRBJ2-5, with TRBD2 matching over 12 bases. After removal of 10 bases from V and 4 bases from J, the junction contained 2 bases not matched to a gene. The CDR3 is 12 residues long. Germline CDR1 is SGHRS and CDR2 is YFSETQ. The CDR3 nucleotides read TGCGCCCGGACTAGCGGGGCAGAGACCCAGTACTTC. Translating gives CARTSGAETQYF.

The rearrangement uses TRBV3-1 (or the pseudogene TRBV3-2) and TRBJ1-1; D unclear. V dropped 1 base and J dropped 3 bases, with 15 bases sitting between them. The CDR3 is 16 amino acids. Germline V lookup: CDR1 LGHDT, CDR2 YNNKEL (reference sequence). CDR3 loop: CASSQGSGVRDTEAFF. For the CDR3, the DNA is TGTGCCAGCAGCCAAGGATCCGGGGTAAGGGACACTGAAGCTTTCTTT.

The sample holds many counts of this clone. The rearrangement uses TRBV7-6 and TRBJ2-1; the D gene is possibly TRBD1 (6 bases). Trimming left V 5 bases short and J 4 bases short, with 15 bases between. Germline V gene sequence: CDR1 SGHVS, CDR2 FNYEAQ. This CDR3 region has 15 residues. The CDR3 sequence: CASSPGAEPYNEQFF. The CDR3 DNA reads TGTGCCAGCAGCCCAGGGGCGGAACCTTACAATGAGCAGTTCTTC.

In the case of this clone: Other nucleotide sequences from this sample produce the same CDR3. V is TRBV6-5 and J is TRBJ2-7; 10 bases match TRBD1. This CDR3 has 15 amino acids. The V gene end was trimmed by 0 bases and the J gene end by 4 bases; junction bases not matched to a gene: 3. Per the germline V gene, CDR1 is MNHEY and CDR2 is SVGAGI. The chain's CDR3 is CASSYSTGGGYEQYF. The CDR3 DNA reads as TGTGCCAGCAGTTACTCGACAGGGGGCGGTTACGAGCAGTACTTC.

This sequence joins TRBV7-2 and TRBJ2-7, with D possibly TRBD2 on 7 matching bases. This CDR3 spans 14 amino acids. CDR1 SGHTA and CDR2 FQGNSA come from the germline V gene. Trimming stripped 3 bases from V and 3 bases from J, with 12 bases between. The CDR3 spells CASSFGGQLYEQYF. The CDR3, as DNA: TGTGCCAGCAGCTTCGGGGGGCAGCTCTACGAGCAGTACTTC.

The J gene is TRBJ2-7, the V gene TRBV4-2, with 8 bases fitting TRBD2. The junction had 6 bases not matched to a gene; V was cut back by 0 bases and J by 2 bases. Germline CDR1 reads LGHNA; CDR2 reads YNFKEQ. The CDR3 has 16 residues. CDR3 region: CASSQEPGTSTYEQYF. CDR3 nucleotide sequence: TGTGCCAGCAGCCAAGAACCCGGGACTAGTACCTACGAGCAGTACTTC.

As DNA, the CDR3 is TGTGCCAGCAGTTTATCTAGGGACTTCGAGCAGTACTTC. Amino acid sequence: CASSLSRDFEQYF. The chain couples TRBV27 to TRBJ2-7; D perhaps matches TRBD2 (6 bases). The CDR3 sequence is 13 residues long. The ends were cut back, 0 bases at V and 6 bases at J, with 9 bases in the middle. Germline V lookup: CDR1 MNHEY, CDR2 SMNVEV (reference sequence).

This clone was seen only once. This chain joins TRBV4-1 and TRBJ2-5, with no clear D. The CDR3 contains 15 residues. CDR1 MGHRA and CDR2 YSYEKL come from the germline V gene. V lost 1 base and J 0 bases, leaving 9 bases between the germline ends. CDR3 sequence reads: CASSQAPTNQETQYF. The CDR3, as DNA: TGCGCCAGCAGCCAAGCCCCAACTAACCAAGAGACCCAGTACTTC.

This clone came up once. The rearrangement joins TRBV4-2 to TRBJ2-2; TRBD2 agrees at 10 bases. The CDR3 is made up of 18 amino acids. V lost 0 bases, J lost 4 bases, and 8 bases stayed unmatched. Looked up from germline, CDR1 is LGHNA and CDR2 is YNFKEQ. The CDR3 sequence is CASSQDSSGGPSTGELFF. CDR3 coding DNA: TGTGCCAGCAGCCAAGATAGTAGCGGGGGGCCTTCCACCGGGGAGCTGTTTTTT.

The J gene is TRBJ1-5, the V gene TRBV10-2; D is ambiguous. Germline-derived CDR1 and CDR2 are WSHSY and SAAADI. The V end lost 0 bases, the J end lost 6 bases, and 6 bases lay between the germline ends. This CDR3 is built from 13 residues. The CDR3, as DNA: TGCGCCAGCAGTGAGTCTTCAGGTCAGCCCCAGCATTTT. Amino acids: CASSESSGQPQHF.

On this clone itself: A read error may explain this, as a much larger clone is one base away. The DNA of the CDR3 is TGTGCCATCAGTGAGCGGAGCGGGGGGGACACAAATACGCAGTATTTT. It translates to CAISERSGGDTNTQYF. The chain carries TRBV10-3 and TRBJ2-3; 10 nucleotides align to TRBD2. Germline values: CDR1 ENHRY, CDR2 SYGVKD. There are 16 residues in the CDR3.

The V and J genes are TRBV3-1 (or the pseudogene TRBV3-2) and TRBJ2-7; 12 bases line up with TRBD2. Trimming at V came to 2 bases and at J to 2 bases, leaving 1 base not matched to a gene. The CDR3 contains 15 residues. Germline V CDR1 and CDR2: LGHDT, YNNKEL (reference sequence). The CDR3 spells CASSQTSGGTYEQYF. CDR3 DNA: TGTGCCAGCAGCCAAACTAGCGGGGGGACCTACGAGCAGTACTTC.

This clone showed up just once. The CDR3 spells CSASLGSNTDTQYF. The CDR3 DNA sequence: TGCAGTGCTAGTCTAGGCAGCAACACAGATACGCAGTATTTT. The chain combines TRBV20-1 with TRBJ2-3; no clear D. CDR3 length: 14 amino acids. Germline loops: CDR1 DFQATT, CDR2 SNEGSKA (reference sequence). V lost 3 bases and J 2 bases, leaving 12 bases between the germline ends.

This clone was counted a single time. J is TRBJ1-5 and V is TRBV2; a weak D match, TRBD1 (6 bases). The ends were cut back, 8 bases at V and 9 bases at J, with 17 bases in the middle. The germline CDR1 and CDR2 sequences are SNHLY and FYNNEI. CDR3 length: 13 residues. Here the CDR3 reads CASLRDTLGPQHF. The CDR3 DNA reads TGTGCCAGCCTCAGGGACACCTTGGGGCCCCAGCATTTT.

The CDR3 DNA reads TGTGCCAGCAGCGTCCGCGATAACTATGGCTACACCTTC. This gives the protein CASSVRDNYGYTF. The chain has TRBV9 and TRBJ1-2; no clear D gene. Germline V lookup: CDR1 SGDLS, CDR2 YYNGEE. This CDR3 contains 13 residues. Between the trimmed V and J ends, which lost 2 bases and 1 base, there was a span of 6 bases.

This clone showed up just a few times. This chain joins TRBV5-5 and TRBJ2-6; the D is unclear. The V and J ends lost 5 bases and 1 base respectively, with 7 bases between them. The CDR3 is 14 amino acids. Germline V CDR1 and CDR2: SGHKS, YYEKEE (reference sequence). The CDR3, as DNA: TGTGCCAGCAGTATCCAGTCTGGGGCCAACGTCCTGACTTTC. Its protein product is CASSIQSGANVLTF. Full variable domain (missing parts from reference TRBV5-5 and TRBJ2-6): DAGVTQSPTHLIKTRGQQVTLRCSPISGHKSVSWYQQVLGQGPQFIFQYYEKEERGRGNFPDRFSARQFPNYSSELNVNALLLGDSALYLCASSIQSGANVLTFGAGSRLTVL.